This T cell receptor beta chain was recorded in a study of blood T cell repertoires in COVID-19. About the study: Collection of acute and convalescent COVID-19 samples took place in the United States, Italy and Spain. T cells, B-cell-depleted T cells, or PBMCs provided the cDNA or gDNA that served as material.

Seattle enrolled patients during active infection and tracked them longitudinally. Trimming took 7 bases from V and 3 from J; bases not matched to a gene: 10. Germline CDR1 LNHDA, CDR2 SQIVND (reference sequence). The CDR3 runs to 15 residues. Per the study methods: Cell counts per sample came from amplifying reference gene primers. Only in-frame clones appear in the TCRdb table, and some are missing; sequencing was by immunoSEQ multiplex PCR. V and J calls and clone size are given by that table; D and trimming were obtained from the DNA. The sample contains approximately 47,000 clones, around 86% of which appear only once.

The material sequenced was peripheral blood. This receptor was obtained from a woman older than 75 with COVID-19, enrolled during active disease. This rearrangement joins TRBV19 to TRBJ2-7; the match to TRBD1 covers 9 bases. For the CDR3, the DNA is TGTGCCAGTACCGAGGACGGGACAGGGATCTACGAGCAGTACTTC. Translated, it gives CASTEDGTGIYEQYF.